This is a list of T cell receptor beta chains from one sample in a study of shared clonotypes between healthy human individuals. TCRdb keeps only in-frame clones here, not all; method: immunoSEQ multiplex PCR. The table lists about 960,000 clones, over 60% of them singletons, with around 1.5% in the top ten. The sample consisted of memory CD4+ T cells sorted from blood. These receptors all come from a man between 18 and 29 years old in good health. CDR3s include the opening cysteine and the closing phenylalanine or tryptophan. D genes are given only for firm matches. Clone sizes are given selectively: once, few, many, or a class where the clone is expanded.

v_gene	j_gene	d_gene	abundance	CDR3nt	CDR3aa
TRBV5-1	TRBJ2-1	NA	NA	TGCGCCAGCACCGCAGGAGGACTGACCACCTACAATGAGCAGTTCTTC	CASTAGGLTTYNEQFF
TRBV2	TRBJ1-3	TRBD1	NA	TGTGCCAGCAGTACAGTGGACAGGGTAACTGGAAACACCATATATTTT	CASSTVDRVTGNTIYF
TRBV5-1	TRBJ2-7	TRBD1	NA	TGCGCCAGCAGCTTGGTCCCGGGACAGTACGAGCAGTACTTC	CASSLVPGQYEQYF
TRBV19	TRBJ1-1	NA	NA	TGTGCCAGTAGTATTCCTCTTCCAAACACTGAAGCTTTCTTT	CASSIPLPNTEAFF
TRBV5-1	TRBJ1-3	NA	NA	TGCGCCAGCAGGACTGGAAACACCATATATTTT	CASRTGNTIYF
TRBV9	TRBJ2-7	NA	NA	TGTGCCAGCAGTCCTTTATCTAGCTCCTACGAGCAGTACTTC	CASSPLSSSYEQYF
TRBV6-5	TRBJ2-7	TRBD1	once	TGTGCCAGCAGATCAGGGGGCCGCGAGCAGTACTTC	CASRSGGREQYF
TRBV18	TRBJ1-6	TRBD1	NA	TGTGCCAGCTCGAGACAGGGCAGCGGTTCACCCCTCCACTTT	CASSRQGSGSPLHF
TRBV28	TRBJ1-2	NA	NA	TGTGCCAGCATGACAAAGGGGCCACCTTCTCCTTATGGCTACACCTTC	CASMTKGPPSPYGYTF
TRBV27	TRBJ1-1	NA	NA	TGTGCCAGCAGTTTGGGAGTAGGGATTAACACTGAAGCTTTCTTT	CASSLGVGINTEAFF
TRBV6-4	TRBJ1-6	TRBD1	NA	TGTGCCAGCAGTCTGGACAGGACTAATTCACCCCTCCACTTT	CASSLDRTNSPLHF
TRBV5-1	TRBJ2-5	TRBD1	NA	TGCGCCAGCAGCTTGGTGGGACAGTCGGAGACCCAGTACTTC	CASSLVGQSETQYF
TRBV7-8	TRBJ2-3	NA	NA	TGTGCCAGCAGCTTTTTAAATTCAGATACGCAGTATTTT	CASSFLNSDTQYF
TRBV7-9	TRBJ1-6	NA	NA	TGTGCCAGCAGCTTATACGTACAGGGCGAACCCCTCCACTTT	CASSLYVQGEPLHF
TRBV5-1	TRBJ2-3	NA	few	TGCGCCAGCAGCTTGGAGGGCAGGCCCCCCGATACGCAGTATTTT	CASSLEGRPPDTQYF
TRBV28	TRBJ1-1	NA	NA	TGTGCCAGTTACGAATGGACAAGCGGGAACACTGAAGCTTTCTTT	CASYEWTSGNTEAFF
TRBV7-2	TRBJ2-2	TRBD1	NA	TGTGCCAGCAGCTTAGGACAGGGGACGAACACCGGGGAGCTGTTTTTT	CASSLGQGTNTGELFF
TRBV30	TRBJ1-2	NA	NA	TGTGCCTGGAGGAAAGGGGGCTACACCTTC	CAWRKGGYTF
TRBV9	TRBJ2-1	TRBD2	NA	TGTGCCAGCAGCGTAAACGGGGAGGGGATCAATGAGCAGTTCTTC	CASSVNGEGINEQFF
TRBV18	TRBJ1-6	NA	NA	TGTGCCAGCTCACCACCGGGGACGGGAAATAATTCACCCCTCCACTTT	CASSPPGTGNNSPLHF
TRBV11-2	TRBJ2-7	TRBD2	NA	TGTGCCAGCAGCTCCCCGACTAGCGGCTCCTACGAGCAGTACTTC	CASSSPTSGSYEQYF
TRBV9	TRBJ1-6	TRBD1	NA	TGTGCCAGCAGCTCTACAGACAGGGTAGCACCCTATAATTCACCCCTCCACTTT	CASSSTDRVAPYNSPLHF
TRBV6-6	TRBJ2-5	TRBD2	NA	TGTGCCACGATACTAGCGGGACAAGAGACCCAGTACTTC	CATILAGQETQYF
TRBV4-1	TRBJ2-3	NA	NA	TGCGCCAGCAGCCAAGATCACAGCCAGCCGCTTACGCAGTATTTT	CASSQDHSQPLTQYF
TRBV16	TRBJ1-5	NA	NA	TGTGCCAGCAGCCAGGGGGGTCAGCCCCAGCATTTT	CASSQGGQPQHF
TRBV11-2	TRBJ2-3	NA	NA	TGTGCCAGCAGCTTAGATTGGGGGTTCGCAGATACGCAGTATTTT	CASSLDWGFADTQYF
TRBV27	TRBJ2-2	NA	NA	TGTGCCAGCAGTTTATTTGGACCCGCCGGGGTAGCGAACACCGGGGAGCTGTTTTTT	CASSLFGPAGVANTGELFF
TRBV19	TRBJ2-7	NA	NA	TGTGCCAGTAGTTGGAATTACGAGCAGTACTTC	CASSWNYEQYF
TRBV2	TRBJ1-1	NA	few	TGTGCCAGCAGGGACCGGGACCGAGAAGCTTTCTTT	CASRDRDREAFF
TRBV19	TRBJ2-2	NA	NA	TGTGCCAGTAGTATAGCGGGGAGCACCGGGGAGCTGTTTTTT	CASSIAGSTGELFF
TRBV27	TRBJ1-6	NA	NA	TGTGCCAGCAGTTTATCCCTGAATTCACCCCTCCACTTT	CASSLSLNSPLHF
TRBV6-4	TRBJ2-3	NA	NA	TGTGCCAGCAGTCCCCAGGGCACAGATACGCAGTATTTT	CASSPQGTDTQYF
TRBV6-5	TRBJ2-5	NA	NA	TGTGCCAGCAGTTGGGGCCGTGGAGTTCAAGAGACCCAGTACTTC	CASSWGRGVQETQYF
TRBV9	TRBJ1-4	NA	NA	TGTGCCAGCAGTCAGTTACCAACTAATGAAAAACTGTTTTTT	CASSQLPTNEKLFF
TRBV6-1	TRBJ2-2	NA	NA	TGTGCCAGCAACCAGGGTTTTCCGACCGGGGAGCTGTTTTTT	CASNQGFPTGELFF
TRBV9	TRBJ2-1	TRBD2	NA	TGTGCCAGCAGCCCTTACGGAGGACTAGCGGGAGAGAAGCAGTTCTTC	CASSPYGGLAGEKQFF
TRBV5-6	TRBJ1-6	NA	few	TGTGCCAGCCAGGGTTTCGATTCACCCCTCCACTTT	CASQGFDSPLHF
TRBV29-1	TRBJ2-1	TRBD2	NA	TGCAGCGTTGCCGTTTACACCGGGACTAGCGGGAGTTATTTCGGTGAGCAGTTCTTC	CSVAVYTGTSGSYFGEQFF
TRBV9	TRBJ2-7	NA	NA	TGTGCCAGCAGCGTAGCCCCAGGGGACGCCTACGAGCAGTACTTC	CASSVAPGDAYEQYF
TRBV27	TRBJ2-1	TRBD2	NA	TGTGCCAGCAGTCCCCTCCTAGCGGGGGGGAGTAATGAGCAGTTCTTC	CASSPLLAGGSNEQFF
TRBV6-1	TRBJ2-2	TRBD2	NA	TGTGCCAGCAGGTCCGGGGGGGGCAACACCGGGGAGCTGTTTTTT	CASRSGGGNTGELFF
TRBV27	TRBJ2-1	NA	NA	TGTGCCAGCAGTTTGGGCGGGGAAACCTACAATGAGCAGTTCTTC	CASSLGGETYNEQFF
TRBV14	TRBJ1-1	TRBD1	few	TGTGCCAGCAGCCTGACAGGGGGCACTGAAGCTTTCTTT	CASSLTGGTEAFF
TRBV28	TRBJ1-5	NA	NA	TGTGCCAGCAGGCTTAACAGGGTTCATCAGCCCCAGCATTTT	CASRLNRVHQPQHF
TRBV12-5	TRBJ1-1	NA	many	TGTGCTAGTGGAAGAGGGGCGGCCACTGAAGCTTTCTTT	CASGRGAATEAFF
TRBV2	TRBJ2-2	NA	once	TGTGCCAGCAGAGAATCCGGGGAGCTGTTTTTT	CASRESGELFF
TRBV10-3	TRBJ1-4	TRBD1	NA	TGTGCCACACAACAGGGGATAAATGAAAAACTGTTTTTT	CATQQGINEKLFF
TRBV7-3	TRBJ2-2	NA	NA	TGTGCCAGCAGCTTAAGTTTACCCCCCGACGGCGGGGAGCTGTTTTTT	CASSLSLPPDGGELFF
TRBV19	TRBJ1-4	NA	once	TGTGCCAGTAGTGACCGCCCTAATGAAAAACTGTTTTTT	CASSDRPNEKLFF
TRBV7-2	TRBJ2-7	NA	NA	TGTGCCAGCAGCTTAGACAGGGTGCAGTACTTC	CASSLDRVQYF
TRBV6-1	TRBJ1-2	NA	NA	TGTGCCAGCTATTCCAAGGGGCCCTATGGCTACACCTTC	CASYSKGPYGYTF
TRBV5-1	TRBJ2-5	NA	NA	TGCGCCAGCAGCTTATCGAGGGGCTGGGAGACCCAGTACTTC	CASSLSRGWETQYF
TRBV11-1	TRBJ2-7	NA	NA	TGTGCCAGCAGCTCCAACCTTGGAGGGGGCAACTCCTACGAGCAGTACTTC	CASSSNLGGGNSYEQYF
TRBV18	TRBJ1-4	TRBD1	NA	TGTGCCAGCTCACCACCCTCGGGACAGTTAAATGAAAAACTGTTTTTT	CASSPPSGQLNEKLFF
TRBV6-5	TRBJ2-5	TRBD2	NA	TGTGCCAGCAGCCAGACCGGGACTAGCGAGACCCAGTACTTC	CASSQTGTSETQYF
TRBV7-9	TRBJ2-1	NA	NA	TGTGCCAGCAGCCCGACAGACAATGAGCAGTTCTTC	CASSPTDNEQFF
TRBV6-5	TRBJ2-7	TRBD1	NA	TGTGCCAGCAGGAGGGGGACAGCCTCCTACGAGCAGTACTTC	CASRRGTASYEQYF
TRBV5-6	TRBJ1-1	NA	NA	TGTGCCAGCACCGAGCAGGGGTTATGGACTGAAGCTTTCTTT	CASTEQGLWTEAFF